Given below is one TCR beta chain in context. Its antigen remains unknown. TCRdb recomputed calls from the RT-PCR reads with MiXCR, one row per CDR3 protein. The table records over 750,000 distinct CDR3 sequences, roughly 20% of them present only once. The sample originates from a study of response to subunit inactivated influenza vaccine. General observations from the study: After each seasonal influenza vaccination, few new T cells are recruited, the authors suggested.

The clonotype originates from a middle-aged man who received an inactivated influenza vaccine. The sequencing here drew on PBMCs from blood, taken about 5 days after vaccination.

The CDR3 nucleotides are TGTGCCAGCAGCTTCAGTGGAGGGCTGAGGCGGGAGACCCAGTACTTC. This encodes CASSFSGGLRRETQYF. The V gene is TRBV5-8, the J gene TRBJ2-5, with D maybe TRBD2 (6 bases). Germline lookup yields CDR1 SGHTS and CDR2 YDEGEE. Trimming took off 2 bases at V and 5 bases at J, with 19 bases between the two ends. The CDR3 covers 16 residues.